The 7 T cell receptor beta chains presented below share a single source sample, sequenced in a study of blood T cell repertoires in COVID-19. Repertoires were generated with immunoSEQ multiplex PCR, while TCRdb's copy carries only in-frame clones and drops some. There are about 500,000 clones in the sample; 87% occur only once, and about 0.7% lies in the top ten. The sample taken for sequencing was PBMCs or T cells enriched from blood (not recorded which). The origin of the receptors is a woman aged 18-30 years who had recovered from COVID-19.

The gene calls are TRBV21-1 and TRBJ1-2; the table's D gene call, TRBD1, was not cross checked with the DNA. TRBV21-1 is recorded as a pseudogene. The CDR3 spans 14 residues. The CDR3 reads CASSKDAVRYGYTF. As DNA, the CDR3 is TGTGCCAGCAGCAAAGATGCAGTCCGATATGGCTACACCTTC.

This clone was recorded once. The chain couples TRBV11-2 to TRBJ2-5; 9 positions match TRBD2. V dropped 5 bases and J dropped 5; count of bases not matched to a gene: 9. Germline CDR1 is SGHAT and CDR2 is FQNNGV. This CDR3 has 15 residues. The CDR3 sequence is CASSRSGGNGETQYF. As DNA, the CDR3 is TGTGCCAGCAGCCGCAGCGGGGGGAATGGGGAGACCCAGTACTTC. Full variable domain (outside the CDR3, taken from reference TRBV11-2 and TRBJ2-5): EAGVAQSPRYKIIEKRQSVAFWCNPISGHATLYWYQQILGQGPKLLIQFQNNGVVDDSQLPKDRFSAERLKGVDSTLKIQPAKLEDSAVYLCASSRSGGNGETQYFGPGTRLLVL.

This clone was seen only a few times. The chain combines TRBV30 with TRBJ1-2, with 9 positions matching TRBD1. J gave up 7 bases and V 0 bases, and 9 bases lay outside the gene matches. The CDR3 covers 15 residues. Germline V gives CDR1 GTSNPN, CDR2 SVGIG (reference sequence). Here the CDR3 reads CAWSVPGTGYGGYTF. DNA of the CDR3: TGTGCCTGGAGTGTTCCCGGGACAGGGTACGGTGGCTACACCTTC.

The chain carries TRBV5-1 and TRBJ2-3; no clear D. There are 12 residues in the CDR3. Germline CDR1 is SGHRS and CDR2 is YFSETQ. Trimming took 3 bases from V and 5 from J, leaving 7 bases between them. The CDR3 coding sequence is TGCGCCAGCAGCTGGGCCCGAGATACGCAGTATTTT. Translation: CASSWARDTQYF.

This sequence joins TRBV5-1 and TRBJ1-6; D unclear. Germline assignment: CDR1 SGHRS and CDR2 YFSETQ. The CDR3 consists of 14 residues. Trimming cost V 1 base and J 8 bases, with 10 bases left between them. The CDR3 sequence: CASSLIREDSPLHF. In DNA form, the CDR3 reads TGCGCCAGCAGCTTGATTAGGGAGGATTCACCCCTCCACTTT.

The chain employs TRBV10-1 and TRBJ2-3; TRBD2 aligns across 16 bases. The germline V gene encodes CDR1 WNHNN and CDR2 SYGVQD (reference sequence). The ends lost 6 bases at V and 4 bases at J; junction bases unmatched: 4. The CDR3 extends over 16 amino acids. CDR3 in DNA: TGCGCCAGCAGCCCCGGGACTAGCGGGGGGGCAGATACGCAGTATTTT. Amino acid sequence: CASSPGTSGGADTQYF.

The chain links TRBV7-9 to TRBJ1-1; D possibly corresponds to TRBD1 (5 bases). Germline loops: CDR1 SEHNR, CDR2 FQNEAQ (reference sequence). Trimming took 0 bases from V and 1 from J, leaving 9 bases between them. The CDR3 spans 15 residues. CDR3 in DNA: TGTGCCAGCAGCTTAGCCGCGGGGGAGAACACTGAAGCTTTCTTT. Protein: CASSLAAGENTEAFF.